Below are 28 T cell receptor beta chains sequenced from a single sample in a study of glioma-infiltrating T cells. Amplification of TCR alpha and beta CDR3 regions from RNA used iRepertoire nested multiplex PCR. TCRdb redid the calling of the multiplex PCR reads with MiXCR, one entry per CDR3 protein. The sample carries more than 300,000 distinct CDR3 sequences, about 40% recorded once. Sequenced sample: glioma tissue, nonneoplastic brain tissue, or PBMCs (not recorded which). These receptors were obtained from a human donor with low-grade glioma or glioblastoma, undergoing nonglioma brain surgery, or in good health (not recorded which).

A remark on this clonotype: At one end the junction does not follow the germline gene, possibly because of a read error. The chain's CDR3 is CASSQAAGSSGSTIYF. CDR3 nucleotide sequence: TGCGCCAGCAGCCAAGCGGCTGGGAGCTCTGGAAGCACCATATATTTT. V gene TRBV4-1 combines with J gene TRBJ1-3; D gene uncertain. This CDR3 spans 16 amino acids. Germline V gives CDR1 MGHRA, CDR2 YSYEKL.

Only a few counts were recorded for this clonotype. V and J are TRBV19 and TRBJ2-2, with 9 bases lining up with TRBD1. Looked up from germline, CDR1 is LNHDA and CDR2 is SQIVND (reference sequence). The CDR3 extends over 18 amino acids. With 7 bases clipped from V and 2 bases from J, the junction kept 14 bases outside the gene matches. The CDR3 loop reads CASKGTGSHSPNTGELFF. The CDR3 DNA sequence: TGTGCCAGTAAGGGGACAGGGAGCCATTCTCCTAACACCGGGGAGCTGTTTTTT.

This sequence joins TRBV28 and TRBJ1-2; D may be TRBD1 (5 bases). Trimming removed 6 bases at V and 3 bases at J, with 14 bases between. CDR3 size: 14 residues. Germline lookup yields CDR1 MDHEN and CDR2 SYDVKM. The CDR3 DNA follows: TGTGCCAGCAGACCTCTTCTACAGGACTATGGCTACACCTTC. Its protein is CASRPLLQDYGYTF.

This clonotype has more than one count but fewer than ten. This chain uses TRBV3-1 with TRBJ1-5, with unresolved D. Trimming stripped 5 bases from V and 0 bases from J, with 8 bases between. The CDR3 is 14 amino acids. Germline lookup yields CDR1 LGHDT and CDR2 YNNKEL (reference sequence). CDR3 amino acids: CASSSLLSNQPQHF. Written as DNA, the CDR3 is TGTGCCAGCAGCTCTTTACTTAGCAATCAGCCCCAGCATTTT.

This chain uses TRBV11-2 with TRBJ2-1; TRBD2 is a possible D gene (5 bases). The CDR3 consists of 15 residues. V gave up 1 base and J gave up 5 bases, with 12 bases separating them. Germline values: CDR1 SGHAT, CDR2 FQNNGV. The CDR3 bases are TGTGCCAGCAGCTTAGCTCAGAGGGCGAACAATGAGCAGTTCTTC. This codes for CASSLAQRANNEQFF.

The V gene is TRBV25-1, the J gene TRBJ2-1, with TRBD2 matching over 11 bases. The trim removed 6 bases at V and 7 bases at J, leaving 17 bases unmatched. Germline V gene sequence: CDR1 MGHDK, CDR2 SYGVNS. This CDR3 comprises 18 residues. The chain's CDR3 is CASSTLGLAGATVNEQFF. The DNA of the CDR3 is TGTGCCAGCAGCACTCTCGGACTAGCGGGCGCGACGGTAAATGAGCAGTTCTTC. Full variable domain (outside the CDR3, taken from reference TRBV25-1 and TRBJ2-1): EADIYQTPRYLVIGTGKKITLECSQTMGHDKMYWYQQDPGMELHLIHYSYGVNSTEKGDLSSESTVSRIRTEHFPLTLESARPSHTSQYLCASSTLGLAGATVNEQFFGPGTRLTVL.

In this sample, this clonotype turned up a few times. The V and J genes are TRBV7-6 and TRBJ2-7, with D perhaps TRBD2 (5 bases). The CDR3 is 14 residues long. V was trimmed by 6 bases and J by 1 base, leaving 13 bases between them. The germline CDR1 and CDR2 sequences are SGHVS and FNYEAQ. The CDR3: CASSLFGKSYEQYF. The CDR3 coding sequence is TGTGCCAGCAGTCTATTCGGGAAATCCTACGAGCAGTACTTC.

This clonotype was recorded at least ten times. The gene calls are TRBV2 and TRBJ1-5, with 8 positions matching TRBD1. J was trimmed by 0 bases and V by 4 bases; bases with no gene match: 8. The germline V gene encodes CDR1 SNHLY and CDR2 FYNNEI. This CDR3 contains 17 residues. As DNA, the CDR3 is TGTGCCAGCAGTGGAGCTGGACAGGGATATAGCAATCAGCCCCAGCATTTT. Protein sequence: CASSGAGQGYSNQPQHF.

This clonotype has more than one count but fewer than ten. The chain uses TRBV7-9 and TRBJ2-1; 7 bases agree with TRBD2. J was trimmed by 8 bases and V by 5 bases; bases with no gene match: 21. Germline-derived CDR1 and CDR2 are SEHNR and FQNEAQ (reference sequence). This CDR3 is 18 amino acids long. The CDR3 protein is CASSIQLRGKLANHEQFF. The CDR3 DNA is TGTGCCAGCAGCATCCAGCTACGCGGGAAACTAGCGAACCATGAGCAGTTCTTC.

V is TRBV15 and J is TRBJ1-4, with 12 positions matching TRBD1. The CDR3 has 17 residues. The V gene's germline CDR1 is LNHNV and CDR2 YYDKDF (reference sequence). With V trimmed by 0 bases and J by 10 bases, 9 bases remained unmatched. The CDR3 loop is CATSRDMTGTGGIKLFF. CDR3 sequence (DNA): TGTGCCACCAGCAGAGATATGACCGGGACAGGGGGCATAAAACTGTTTTTT.

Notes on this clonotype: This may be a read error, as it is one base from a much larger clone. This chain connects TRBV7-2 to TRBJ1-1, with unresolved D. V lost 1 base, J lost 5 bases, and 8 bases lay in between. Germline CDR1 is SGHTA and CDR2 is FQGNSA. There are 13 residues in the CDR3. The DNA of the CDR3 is TGTGCCAGCAGCTTAGAACCAGAGACTGAAGCTTTCTTT. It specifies CASSLEPETEAFF.

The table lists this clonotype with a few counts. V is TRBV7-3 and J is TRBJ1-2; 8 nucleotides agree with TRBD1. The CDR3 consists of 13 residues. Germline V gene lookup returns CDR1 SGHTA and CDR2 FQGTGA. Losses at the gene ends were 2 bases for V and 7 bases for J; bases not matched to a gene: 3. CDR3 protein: CASSLPGGGGYTF. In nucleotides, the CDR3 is TGTGCCAGCAGCTTACCAGGGGGCGGTGGCTACACCTTC.

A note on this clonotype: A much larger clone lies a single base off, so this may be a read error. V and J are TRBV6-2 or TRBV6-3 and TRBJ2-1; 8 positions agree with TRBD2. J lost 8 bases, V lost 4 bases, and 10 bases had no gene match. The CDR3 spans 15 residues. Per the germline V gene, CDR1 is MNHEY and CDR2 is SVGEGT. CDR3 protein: CASSLVQRGRDEQFF. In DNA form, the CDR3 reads TGTGCCAGCAGTTTGGTCCAGCGGGGGCGCGATGAGCAGTTCTTC.

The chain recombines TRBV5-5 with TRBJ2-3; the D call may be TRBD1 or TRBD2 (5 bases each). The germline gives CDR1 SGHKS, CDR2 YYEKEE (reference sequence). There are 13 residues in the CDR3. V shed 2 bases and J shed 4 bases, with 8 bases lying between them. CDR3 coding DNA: TGTGCCAGCAGCTTCGGGGCCGCAGATACGCAGTATTTT. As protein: CASSFGAADTQYF. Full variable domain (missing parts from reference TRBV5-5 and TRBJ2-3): DAGVTQSPTHLIKTRGQQVTLRCSPISGHKSVSWYQQVLGQGPQFIFQYYEKEERGRGNFPDRFSARQFPNYSSELNVNALLLGDSALYLCASSFGAADTQYFGPGTRLTVL.

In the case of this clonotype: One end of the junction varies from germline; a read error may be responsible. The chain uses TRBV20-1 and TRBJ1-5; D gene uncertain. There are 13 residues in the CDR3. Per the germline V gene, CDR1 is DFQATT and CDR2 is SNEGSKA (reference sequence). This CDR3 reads CSPGRRSNKPQHF. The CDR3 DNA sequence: TGCAGTCCTGGCCGACGAAGCAATAAGCCCCAGCATTTT.

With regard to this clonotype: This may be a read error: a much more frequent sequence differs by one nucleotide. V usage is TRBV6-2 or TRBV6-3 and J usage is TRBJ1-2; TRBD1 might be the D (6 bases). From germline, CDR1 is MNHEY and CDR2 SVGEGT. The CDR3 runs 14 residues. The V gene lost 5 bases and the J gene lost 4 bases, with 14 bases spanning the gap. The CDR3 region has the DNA TGTGCCAGCAGTGGCATGGGACACTTCTATGGCTACACCTTC. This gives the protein CASSGMGHFYGYTF.

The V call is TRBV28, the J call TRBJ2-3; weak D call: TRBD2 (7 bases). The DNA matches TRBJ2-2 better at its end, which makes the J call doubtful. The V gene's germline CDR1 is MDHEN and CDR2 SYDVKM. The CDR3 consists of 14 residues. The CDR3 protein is CASSRGGNTGELFF. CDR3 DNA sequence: TGTGCCAGCAGTAGGGGGGGAAACACCGGGGAGCTGTTTTTT.

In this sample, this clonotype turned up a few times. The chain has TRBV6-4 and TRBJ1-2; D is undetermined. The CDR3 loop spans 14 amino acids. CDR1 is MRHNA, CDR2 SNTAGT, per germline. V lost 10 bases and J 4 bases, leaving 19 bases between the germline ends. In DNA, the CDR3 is TGTGCCACCCCGGACGGGGATTGTACCTATGGCTACACCTTC. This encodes CATPDGDCTYGYTF.

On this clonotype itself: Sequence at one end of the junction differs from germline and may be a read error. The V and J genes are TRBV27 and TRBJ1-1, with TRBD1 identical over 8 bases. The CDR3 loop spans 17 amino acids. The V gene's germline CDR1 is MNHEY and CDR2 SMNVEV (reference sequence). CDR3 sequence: CARSSGQGSVTNTEAFF. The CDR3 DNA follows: TGTGCCAGGAGTTCAGGACAGGGAAGCGTGACGAACACTGAAGCTTTCTTT.

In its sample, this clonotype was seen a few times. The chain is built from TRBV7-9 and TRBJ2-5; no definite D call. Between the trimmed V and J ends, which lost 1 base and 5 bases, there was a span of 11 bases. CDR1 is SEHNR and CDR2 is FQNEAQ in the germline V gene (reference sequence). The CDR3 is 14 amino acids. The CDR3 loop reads CASSLGRAGETQYF. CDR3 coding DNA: TGTGCCAGCAGCTTAGGGCGCGCCGGGGAGACCCAGTACTTC.

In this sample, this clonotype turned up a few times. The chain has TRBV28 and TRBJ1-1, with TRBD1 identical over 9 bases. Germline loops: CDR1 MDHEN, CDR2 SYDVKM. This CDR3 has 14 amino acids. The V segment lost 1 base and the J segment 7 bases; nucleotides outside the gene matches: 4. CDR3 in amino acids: CASSLSGQGYEAFF. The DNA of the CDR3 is TGTGCCAGCAGTTTATCCGGACAGGGGTATGAAGCTTTCTTT.

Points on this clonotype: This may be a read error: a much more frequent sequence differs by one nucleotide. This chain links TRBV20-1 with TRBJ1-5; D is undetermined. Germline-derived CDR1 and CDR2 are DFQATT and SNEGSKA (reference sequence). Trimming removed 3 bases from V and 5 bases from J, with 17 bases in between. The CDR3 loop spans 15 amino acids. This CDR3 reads CSARNSGKRYQPQHF. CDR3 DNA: TGCAGTGCTAGGAATTCGGGAAAGCGATATCAGCCCCAGCATTTT.

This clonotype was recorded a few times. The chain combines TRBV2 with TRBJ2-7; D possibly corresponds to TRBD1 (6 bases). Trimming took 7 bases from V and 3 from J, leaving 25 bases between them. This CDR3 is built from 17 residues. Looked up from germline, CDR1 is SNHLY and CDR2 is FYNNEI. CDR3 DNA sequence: TGTGCCAGCAATCCCTTACAGGGCGCCTCGTTCATCTACGAGCAGTACTTC. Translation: CASNPLQGASFIYEQYF.

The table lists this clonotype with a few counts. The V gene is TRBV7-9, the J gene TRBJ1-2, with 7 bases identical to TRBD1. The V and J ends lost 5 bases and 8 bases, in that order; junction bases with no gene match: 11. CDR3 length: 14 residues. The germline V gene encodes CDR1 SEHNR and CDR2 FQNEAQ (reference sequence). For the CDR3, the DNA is TGTGCCAGCAGCAACTCGGGGACAGTATGGGGCTACACCTTC. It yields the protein CASSNSGTVWGYTF.

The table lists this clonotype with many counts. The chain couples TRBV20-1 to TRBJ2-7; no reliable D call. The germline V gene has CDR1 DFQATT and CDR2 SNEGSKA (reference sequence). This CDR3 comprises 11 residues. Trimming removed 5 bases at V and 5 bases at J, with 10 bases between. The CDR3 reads CSAGRTHEQYF. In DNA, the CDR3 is TGCAGTGCTGGCCGGACCCACGAGCAGTACTTC.

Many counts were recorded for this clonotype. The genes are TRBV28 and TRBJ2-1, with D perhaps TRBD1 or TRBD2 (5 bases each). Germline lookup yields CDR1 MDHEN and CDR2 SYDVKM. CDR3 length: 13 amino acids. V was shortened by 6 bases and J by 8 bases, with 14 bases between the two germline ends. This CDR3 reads CASRGPGADEQFF. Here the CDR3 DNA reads TGTGCCAGCAGGGGACCTGGGGCGGATGAGCAGTTCTTC.

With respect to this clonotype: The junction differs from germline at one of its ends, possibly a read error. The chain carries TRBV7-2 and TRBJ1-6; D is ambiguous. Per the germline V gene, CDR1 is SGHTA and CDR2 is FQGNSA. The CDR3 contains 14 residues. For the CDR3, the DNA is TGTGCCAGCAGCTTAATACGGTCCAATTCAACCCTCCACTTT. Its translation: CASSLIRSNSTLHF.

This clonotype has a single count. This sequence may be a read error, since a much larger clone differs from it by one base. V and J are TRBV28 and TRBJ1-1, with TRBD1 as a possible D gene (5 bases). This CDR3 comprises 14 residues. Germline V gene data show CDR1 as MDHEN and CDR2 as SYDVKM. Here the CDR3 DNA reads TGTGCCAGCAGTTTAAATTTGGGGGTCACTGAAGCTTTATTT. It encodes CASSLNLGVTEALF.